Following are 18 T cell receptor beta chains from one sample sequenced in a study of monozygotic twins with inflammatory bowel disease. After re-calling the 5' RACE reads, TCRdb lists one entry per CDR3 protein, DNA absent. The listing contains 110,000 to 150,000 distinct CDR3 sequences. What was sequenced was blood. The receptors derive from a human donor with ulcerative colitis or Crohn's disease, or a healthy co-twin of an affected twin (not recorded which).

The chain uses TRBV29-1 and TRBJ2-2; absent DNA, TCRdb's TRBD2 call cannot be checked. CDR1 and CDR2 (germline): SQVTM, ANQGSEA. This CDR3 is 14 amino acids long. The CDR3 reads CSVGSGPTTGELFF.

The rearrangement uses TRBV5-6 and TRBJ1-2; TCRdb gives TRBD1 as the D gene, but with no DNA this cannot be confirmed. CDR3 size: 13 residues. CDR1 and CDR2 from the germline V gene are SGHDT and YYEEEE. The CDR3 loop reads CASSPVLSYGYTF.

V gene TRBV2 combines with J gene TRBJ1-5; no DNA is available, so the TRBD1 call from TCRdb remains unchecked. Germline V gene data show CDR1 as SNHLY and CDR2 as FYNNEI. The CDR3 consists of 16 residues. The chain's CDR3 is CASSRTTGHSNQPQHF.

The chain recombines TRBV12-3 or TRBV12-4 with TRBJ1-6. This CDR3 is built from 17 residues. Here the CDR3 reads CASSHPIGGAYNSPLHF.

CDR3 protein: CASSEYKAGGPGNTIYF. V usage is TRBV25-1 and J usage is TRBJ1-3; TCRdb selects TRBD1, and the lack of DNA leaves this call unchecked. Germline V gives CDR1 MGHDK, CDR2 SYGVNS. CDR3 size: 17 residues.

CDR3 protein: CASSYRDSDDSPYNEQFF. The rearrangement uses TRBV5-1 and TRBJ2-1; the TCRdb call, TRBD1, lacks DNA for checking. Germline V gene data show CDR1 as SGHRS and CDR2 as YFSETQ. The CDR3 contains 18 residues.

The J gene is TRBJ1-2, the V gene TRBV12-3 or TRBV12-4; TCRdb's assignment of TRBD1 cannot be checked, as there is no DNA. The CDR3 is made up of 14 amino acids. This CDR3 reads CASSLGTVNYGYTF.

This sequence joins TRBV10-3 and TRBJ2-1; TCRdb picks TRBD1, but there is no DNA to check that call. CDR3 length equals 16 residues. Germline V CDR1 and CDR2: ENHRY, SYGVKD. CDR3 loop: CAISESKGPTENEQFF.

This chain links TRBV29-1 with TRBJ2-1. This CDR3 region has 14 residues. Germline CDR1 and CDR2: SQVTM and ANQGSEA. The CDR3 reads CSANARGSYNEQFF.

The CDR3 is CASKMWREEFF. This chain links TRBV28 with TRBJ2-1; TCRdb returns TRBD2, unconfirmable since there is no DNA. The germline V gene has CDR1 MDHEN and CDR2 SYDVKM. The CDR3 totals 11 residues.

The rearrangement uses TRBV14 and TRBJ2-3; TCRdb names TRBD1, which stays unverified in the absence of DNA. The CDR3 loop spans 14 amino acids. The germline V gene encodes CDR1 SGHDN and CDR2 FVKESK. CDR3 sequence: CASSRRQGGDTQYF.

The chain employs TRBV20-1 and TRBJ1-5; the D call from TCRdb, TRBD1, cannot be confirmed without DNA. The germline V gene encodes CDR1 DFQATT and CDR2 SNEGSKA (reference sequence). This CDR3 contains 15 residues. CDR3 residues: CSARGADRNNQPQHF.

The J gene is TRBJ2-1, the V gene TRBV6-5; the TCRdb call, TRBD2, lacks DNA for checking. CDR1 is MNHEY, CDR2 SVGAGI, per germline. There are 15 residues in the CDR3. CDR3 amino acids: CASSYSSGGYNEQFF.

J is TRBJ1-4 and V is TRBV25-1; TCRdb designates TRBD1, a call that cannot be tested without DNA. Germline loops: CDR1 MGHDK, CDR2 SYGVNS. This CDR3 is 11 amino acids long. This CDR3 reads CASSASGGLFF.

The chain employs TRBV7-2 and TRBJ2-7; TCRdb designates TRBD2, a call that cannot be tested without DNA. CDR1 is SGHTA and CDR2 is FQGNSA in the germline V gene. The length of the CDR3 is 14 residues. The CDR3 loop is CASSLDAGGREQYF.

CDR3 sequence: CASSWTGGSYEQYF. The chain carries TRBV6-2 or TRBV6-3 and TRBJ2-7. The CDR3 spans 14 residues. Germline V lookup: CDR1 MNHEY, CDR2 SVGEGT.

The chain joins TRBV7-9 to TRBJ1-1. The CDR3 length is 14 residues. From germline, CDR1 is SEHNR and CDR2 FQNEAQ (reference sequence). CDR3 sequence: CASSLGSGYTEAFF.

V usage is TRBV5-1 and J usage is TRBJ1-1. Germline V gives CDR1 SGHRS, CDR2 YFSETQ. This CDR3 comprises 21 residues. This CDR3 reads CASSYPDKRSVGRDVNTEAFF.